This T cell receptor (beta chain) emerged from a study of shared clonotypes between healthy human individuals. Germline trimming cut 5 bases from V and 3 bases from J; bases unmatched to any gene: 6. Germline V CDR1 and CDR2: SGHDT, YYEEEE. The CDR3 extends over 15 amino acids. Study-wide results and limits: A handful of donors had about 5% of their naive CD4 clonotypes in common.

A CD45RA+ naive subset and a CD45RA-negative memory subset were split from CD4+ cells. The run depth of the assay was deep. In the original workflow: ImmunoSEQ yielded junction-only sequences lacking quality scores, so filtering differed. Libraries were prepared by immunoSEQ multiplex PCR; TCRdb keeps only in-frame clonotypes and omits some of them. That table supplies the V and J calls and clone size; D and trimming were determined from the DNA. The sample contains about 1 million clones, around 74% of which appear only once. Remarks on this clone: What it binds is not known.

The TCR comes from a man aged 18 to 30 in good health. Sequenced input: memory CD4+ T cells sorted from blood. Subset in this sample: CD45RA-negative fraction. The chain is built from TRBV5-6 and TRBJ2-2; 8 nucleotides align to TRBD1. The CDR3 sequence: CASRRQGIYTGELFF. As DNA, the CDR3 is TGTGCCAGCAGAAGACAGGGGATCTACACCGGGGAGCTGTTTTTT.